This T cell receptor beta chain was identified in a study of vaccination effects on CD4 cells after COVID-19. Background on the study: Two doses of BNT162b2 or mRNA-1273 vaccine were administered to participants.

To note about this clone: Antigen: not known.

At the end of about ten days of culture, CD4+ T cells were isolated. By PCR, the person was confirmed to have had SARS-CoV-2 infection between March and December 2020. Half-medium changes using IL-2 medium occurred on days 3 and 7. Per germline, CDR1 LNHDA and CDR2 SQIVND (reference sequence). Trimming at V came to 7 bases and at J to 0 bases, leaving 2 bases not matched to a gene. This CDR3 is built from 14 residues. Repertoires were generated with immunoSEQ multiplex PCR, while TCRdb's copy carries only in-frame clones and drops some. The sample contains approximately 60,000 clones, about 69% of which appear only once. Study-level points and caveats: New vaccine-induced clones made up most post-vaccine spike-reactive clones in convalescents.

The clonotype was recovered from a human donor who had a prior SARS-CoV-2 infection. V is TRBV19 and J is TRBJ2-1; 8 bases line up with TRBD2. The source material was CD4+ T cells from PBMCs cultured without peptide, sampled before COVID-19 vaccination. The CDR3 protein is CASKRGSSYNEQFF. As DNA, the CDR3 is TGTGCCAGTAAGCGGGGGAGCTCCTACAATGAGCAGTTCTTC.